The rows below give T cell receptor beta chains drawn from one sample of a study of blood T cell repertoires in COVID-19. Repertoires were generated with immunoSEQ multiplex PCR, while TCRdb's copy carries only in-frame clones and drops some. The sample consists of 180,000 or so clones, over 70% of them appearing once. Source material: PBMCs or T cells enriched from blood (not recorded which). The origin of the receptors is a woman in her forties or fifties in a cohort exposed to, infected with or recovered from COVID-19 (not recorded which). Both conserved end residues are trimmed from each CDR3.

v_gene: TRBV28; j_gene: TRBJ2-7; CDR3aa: ASSTTRGFSEQY
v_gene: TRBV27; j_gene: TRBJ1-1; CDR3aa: ASSLSLGARGNTEAF
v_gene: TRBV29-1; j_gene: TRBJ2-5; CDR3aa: SVEDRRQGRTQY
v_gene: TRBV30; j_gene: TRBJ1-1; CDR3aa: AWALERNTEAF
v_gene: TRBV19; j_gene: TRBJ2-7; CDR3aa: ASSLSGESSYEQY
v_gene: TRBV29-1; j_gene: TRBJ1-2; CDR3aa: SAKQGAAGYT
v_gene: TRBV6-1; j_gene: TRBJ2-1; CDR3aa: ASSEAEWLGGTNEQF
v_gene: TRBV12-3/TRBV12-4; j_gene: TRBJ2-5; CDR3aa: ASSLEGKTQY
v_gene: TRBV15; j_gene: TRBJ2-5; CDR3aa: ATSRQGKGETQY
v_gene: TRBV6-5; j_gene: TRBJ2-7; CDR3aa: ASNVRDYYYEQY
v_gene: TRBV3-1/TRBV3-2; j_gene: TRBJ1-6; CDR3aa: ASRGQVGGYSPLH
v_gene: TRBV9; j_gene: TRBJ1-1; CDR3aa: ASSSQGDTEAF
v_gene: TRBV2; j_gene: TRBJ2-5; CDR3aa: ASSARQGGETQY
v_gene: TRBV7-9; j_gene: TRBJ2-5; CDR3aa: ASSLAASGRDRETQY
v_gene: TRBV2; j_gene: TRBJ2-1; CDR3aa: ASSTEGEQF
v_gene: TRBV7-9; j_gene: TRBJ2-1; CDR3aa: ASSFRGLANEQF
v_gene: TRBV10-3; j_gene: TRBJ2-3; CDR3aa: AIRALAGVTDTQY
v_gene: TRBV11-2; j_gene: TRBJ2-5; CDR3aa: ASSFTAGEETQY
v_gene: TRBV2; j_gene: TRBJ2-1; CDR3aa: ASSVDREGEQF
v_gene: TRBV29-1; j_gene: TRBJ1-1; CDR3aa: SVELLAGAHTEAF
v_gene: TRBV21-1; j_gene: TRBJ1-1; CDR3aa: ASSSPPGTVIMNTEAF
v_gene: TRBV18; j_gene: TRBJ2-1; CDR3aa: ASSPGDFGEQF
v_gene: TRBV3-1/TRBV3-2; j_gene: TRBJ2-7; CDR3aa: ASSPTKVDRGRVEQY
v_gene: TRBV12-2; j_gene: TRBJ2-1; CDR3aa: ASRSLRAGEANEQF